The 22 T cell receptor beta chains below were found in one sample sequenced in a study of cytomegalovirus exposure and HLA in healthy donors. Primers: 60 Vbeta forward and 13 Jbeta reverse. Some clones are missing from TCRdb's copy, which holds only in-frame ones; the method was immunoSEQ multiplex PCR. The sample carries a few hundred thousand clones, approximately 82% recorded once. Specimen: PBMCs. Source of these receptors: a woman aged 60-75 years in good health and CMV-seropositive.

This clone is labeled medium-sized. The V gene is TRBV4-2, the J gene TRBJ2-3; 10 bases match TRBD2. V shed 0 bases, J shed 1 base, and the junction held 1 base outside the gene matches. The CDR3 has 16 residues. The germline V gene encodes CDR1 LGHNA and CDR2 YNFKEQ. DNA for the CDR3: TGTGCCAGCAGCCAAGATCTAGCGGGAGGCACAGATACGCAGTATTTT. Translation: CASSQDLAGGTDTQYF.

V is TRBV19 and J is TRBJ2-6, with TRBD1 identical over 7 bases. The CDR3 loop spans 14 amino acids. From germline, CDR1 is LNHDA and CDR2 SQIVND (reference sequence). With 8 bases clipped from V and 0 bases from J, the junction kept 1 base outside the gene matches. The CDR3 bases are TGTGCCAGTGGGACAGTCTCTGGGGCCAACGTCCTGACTTTC. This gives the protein CASGTVSGANVLTF.

The CDR3 here is CASTQGLAGVGDTQYF. The CDR3 nucleotides are TGTGCCAGCACCCAAGGACTAGCGGGAGTTGGAGATACGCAGTATTTT. The rearrangement joins TRBV25-1 to TRBJ2-3; TRBD2 matches 13 bases. CDR3 length equals 16 residues. Looked up from germline, CDR1 is MGHDK and CDR2 is SYGVNS. Trimming took 7 bases from V and 5 from J; bases not matched to a gene: 9.

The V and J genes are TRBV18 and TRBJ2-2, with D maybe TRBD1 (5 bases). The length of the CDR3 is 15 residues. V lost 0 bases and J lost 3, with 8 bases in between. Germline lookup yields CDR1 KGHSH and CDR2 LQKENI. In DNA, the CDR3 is TGTGCCAGCTCACCACCAGACAGCTACACCGGGGAGCTGTTTTTT. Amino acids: CASSPPDSYTGELFF.

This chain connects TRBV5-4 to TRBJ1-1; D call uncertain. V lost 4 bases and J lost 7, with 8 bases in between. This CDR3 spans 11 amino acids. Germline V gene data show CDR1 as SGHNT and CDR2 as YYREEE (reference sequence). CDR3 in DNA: TGTGCCAGCAGCACAGACTATGAAGCTTTCTTT. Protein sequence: CASSTDYEAFF. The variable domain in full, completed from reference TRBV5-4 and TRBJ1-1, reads ETGVTQSPTHLIKTRGQQVTLRCSSQSGHNTVSWYQQALGQGPQFIFQYYREEENGRGNFPPRFSGLQFPNYSSELNVNALELDDSALYLCASSTDYEAFFGQGTRLTVV.

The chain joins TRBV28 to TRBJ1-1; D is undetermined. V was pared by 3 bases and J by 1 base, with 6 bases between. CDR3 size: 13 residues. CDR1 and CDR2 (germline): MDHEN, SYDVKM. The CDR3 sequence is CASSFLKNTEAFF. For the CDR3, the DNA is TGTGCCAGCAGTTTCCTTAAGAACACTGAAGCTTTCTTT.

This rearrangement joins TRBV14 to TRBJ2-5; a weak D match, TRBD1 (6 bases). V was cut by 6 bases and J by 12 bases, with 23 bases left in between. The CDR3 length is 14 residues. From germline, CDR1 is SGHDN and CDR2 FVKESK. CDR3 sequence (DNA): TGTGCCAGCAGTCCTGATCACAGAGACAGGCGAGAGTACTTC. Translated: CASSPDHRDRREYF.

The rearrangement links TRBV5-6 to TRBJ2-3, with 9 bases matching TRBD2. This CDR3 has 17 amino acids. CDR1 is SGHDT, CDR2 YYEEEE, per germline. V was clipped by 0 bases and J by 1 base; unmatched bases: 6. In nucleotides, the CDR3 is TGTGCCAGCAGCTTGGTTGTAGCGGGGGTGGGCACAGATACGCAGTATTTT. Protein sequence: CASSLVVAGVGTDTQYF.

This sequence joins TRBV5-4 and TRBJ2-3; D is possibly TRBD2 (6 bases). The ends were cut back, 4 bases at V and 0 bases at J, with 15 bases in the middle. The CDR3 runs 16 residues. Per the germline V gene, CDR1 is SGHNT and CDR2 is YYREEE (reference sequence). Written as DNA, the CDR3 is TGTGCCAGCAGCCGGGAGACAGCTACTAGCACAGATACGCAGTATTTT. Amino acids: CASSRETATSTDTQYF.

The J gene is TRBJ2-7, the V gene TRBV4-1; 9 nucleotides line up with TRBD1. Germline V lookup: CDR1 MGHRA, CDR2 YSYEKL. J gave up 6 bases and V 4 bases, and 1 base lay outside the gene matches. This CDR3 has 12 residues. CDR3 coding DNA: TGCGCCAGCAGCCGACAGGGGGGCGAGCAGTACTTC. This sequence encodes CASSRQGGEQYF.

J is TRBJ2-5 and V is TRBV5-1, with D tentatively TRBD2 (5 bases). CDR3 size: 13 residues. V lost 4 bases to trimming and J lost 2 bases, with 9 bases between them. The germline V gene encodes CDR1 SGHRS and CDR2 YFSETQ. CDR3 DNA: TGCGCCAGCAGCCCTCGGACTCAAGAGACCCAGTACTTC. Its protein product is CASSPRTQETQYF.

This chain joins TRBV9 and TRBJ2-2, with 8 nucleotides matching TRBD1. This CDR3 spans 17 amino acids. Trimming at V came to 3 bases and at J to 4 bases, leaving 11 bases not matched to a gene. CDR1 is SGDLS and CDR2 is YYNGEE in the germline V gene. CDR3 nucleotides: TGTGCCAGCAGCGCCTCCCTGACAGGGGCACTCACCGGGGAGCTGTTTTTT. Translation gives CASSASLTGALTGELFF.

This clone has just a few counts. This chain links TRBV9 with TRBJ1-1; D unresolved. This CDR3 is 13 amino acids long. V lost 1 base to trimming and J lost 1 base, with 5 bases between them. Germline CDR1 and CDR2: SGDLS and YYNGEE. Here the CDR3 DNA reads TGTGCCAGCAGCGTACACGGGAACACTGAAGCTTTCTTT. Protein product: CASSVHGNTEAFF.

The CDR3 nucleotides read TGTGCCAGTAGTACCCCGAGGGGACAGTCTTTTAACTATGGCTACACCTTC. This translates into CASSTPRGQSFNYGYTF. This chain joins TRBV19 and TRBJ1-2, with 7 positions matching TRBD1. V gave up 4 bases and J gave up 1 base; unmatched junction bases: 12. The length of the CDR3 is 17 residues. CDR1 LNHDA and CDR2 SQIVND come from the germline V gene (reference sequence). Together with reference TRBV19 and TRBJ1-2, the CDR3 gives the full variable domain: DGGITQSPKYLFRKEGQNVTLSCEQNLNHDAMYWYRQDPGQGLRLIYYSQIVNDFQKGDIAEGYSVSREKKESFPLTVTSAQKNPTAFYLCASSTPRGQSFNYGYTFGSGTRLTVV.

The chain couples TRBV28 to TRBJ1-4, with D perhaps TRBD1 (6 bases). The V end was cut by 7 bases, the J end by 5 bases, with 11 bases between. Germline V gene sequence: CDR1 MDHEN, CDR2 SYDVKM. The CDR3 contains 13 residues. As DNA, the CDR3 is TGTGCCAGCACACGGACAGAAAATGAAAAACTGTTTTTT. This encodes CASTRTENEKLFF.

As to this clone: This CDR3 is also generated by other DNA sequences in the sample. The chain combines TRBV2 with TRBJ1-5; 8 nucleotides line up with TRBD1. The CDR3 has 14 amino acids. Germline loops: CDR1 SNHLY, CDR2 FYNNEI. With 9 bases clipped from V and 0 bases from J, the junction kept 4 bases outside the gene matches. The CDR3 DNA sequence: TGTGCCAGTACAGGGGGTAATAGCAATCAGCCCCAGCATTTT. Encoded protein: CASTGGNSNQPQHF. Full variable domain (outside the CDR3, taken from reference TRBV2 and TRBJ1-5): EPEVTQTPSHQVTQMGQEVILRCVPISNHLYFYWYRQILGQKVEFLVSFYNNEISEKSEIFDDQFSVERPDGSNFTLKIRSTKLEDSAMYFCASTGGNSNQPQHFGDGTRLSIL.

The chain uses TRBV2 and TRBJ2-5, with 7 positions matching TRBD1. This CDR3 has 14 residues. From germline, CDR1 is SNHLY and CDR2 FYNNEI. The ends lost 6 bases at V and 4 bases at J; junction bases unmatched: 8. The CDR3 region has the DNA TGTGCCAGCAGCCCAGGGGGTGCCCGAGAGACCCAGTACTTC. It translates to CASSPGGARETQYF.

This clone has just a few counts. CDR3 loop: CASSLDRGEQYF. CDR3 bases: TGCGCCAGCAGCTTGGATAGGGGCGAGCAGTACTTC. This chain uses TRBV5-1 with TRBJ2-7; TRBD1 is a possible D gene (5 bases). V lost 0 bases to trimming and J lost 6 bases, with 7 bases between them. Per germline, CDR1 SGHRS and CDR2 YFSETQ. This CDR3 has 12 residues.

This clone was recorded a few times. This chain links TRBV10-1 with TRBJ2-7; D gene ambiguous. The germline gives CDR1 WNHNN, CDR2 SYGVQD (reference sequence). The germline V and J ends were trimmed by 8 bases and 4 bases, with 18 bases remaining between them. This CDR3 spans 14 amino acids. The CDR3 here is CASFPGRRLYEQYF. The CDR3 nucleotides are TGCGCCAGCTTTCCGGGTCGGCGCCTTTACGAGCAGTACTTC.

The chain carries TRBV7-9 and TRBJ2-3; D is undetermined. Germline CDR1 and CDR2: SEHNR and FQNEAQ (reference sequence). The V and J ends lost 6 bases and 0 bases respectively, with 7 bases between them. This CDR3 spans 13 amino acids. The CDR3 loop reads CASRKYSTDTQYF. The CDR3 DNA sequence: TGTGCCAGCAGAAAATATAGCACAGATACGCAGTATTTT. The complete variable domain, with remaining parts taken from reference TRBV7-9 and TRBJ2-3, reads DTGVSQNPRHKITKRGQNVTFRCDPISEHNRLYWYRQTLGQGPEFLTYFQNEAQLEKSRLLSDRFSAERPKGSFSTLEIQRTEQGDSAMYLCASRKYSTDTQYFGPGTRLTVL.

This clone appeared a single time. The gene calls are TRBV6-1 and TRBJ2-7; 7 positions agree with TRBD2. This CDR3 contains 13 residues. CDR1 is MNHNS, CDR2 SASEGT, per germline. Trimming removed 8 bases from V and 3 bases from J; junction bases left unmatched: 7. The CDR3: CASSPTSDYEQYF. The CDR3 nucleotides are TGTGCCAGCTCTCCTACTAGCGACTACGAGCAGTACTTC.

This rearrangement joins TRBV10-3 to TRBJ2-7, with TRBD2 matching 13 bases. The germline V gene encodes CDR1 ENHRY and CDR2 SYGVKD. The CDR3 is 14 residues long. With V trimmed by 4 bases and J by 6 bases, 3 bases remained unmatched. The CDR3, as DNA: TGTGCCATCAGTGTGGGACTAGCGGGAACCGAGCAGTACTTC. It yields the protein CAISVGLAGTEQYF.